The present T cell receptor (beta chain) was sequenced within a study of cytomegalovirus exposure and HLA in healthy donors (dated by TCRdb to 2016 to 2017). Describing the broader study: According to an earlier analysis of a few hundred of the donors, about 190 million T cells yielded approximately 120 million unique TCR beta sequences and roughly 280 Gb of sequence data. The number of typed donors differed by locus: about 620-640 for A, B, C, DRB1 and DQB1; approximately 530 for DQA1; 606 for DPA1; and 400 to 480 for DPB1. The aim of the study was to test whether cataloging public T cell receptors could identify signatures of past pathogen exposure. The T cell repertoires of around 730 subjects were profiled by immunosequencing and related to cytomegalovirus serostatus. An early release covering just under 650 HLA-typed donors comprised about 320 gigabases of sequencing data and approximately 80 million unique TCR sequences. All discovery cohort repertoires had been generated using a single sequencing platform. Class I and class II HLA loci were covered by the typing at four-digit resolution. Donor age, sex, ethnicity and CMV serostatus were collected together with the repertoire data. A later analysis re-examined previously published TCR beta repertoires from over 500 donors and added high-resolution HLA genotyping to investigate patterns of TCR occurrence. To predict cytomegalovirus infection status, the study brought together high-throughput TCR immunosequencing, statistical association of individual TCRs with disease status, and machine learning. The genetic ancestry cluster associated with self-reported Caucasian donors included 80% to 90% of the 398 genotyped donors. A handful of DR-DQ haplotypes were treated as single units for association and clustering because of strong linkage in the cohort. An earlier analysis of about 600 of the donors used high-throughput TCR beta sequencing to judge whether each TCR beta V gene segment behaved as functional or pseudogenic. Besides the first cohort of 550 to 750 subjects, a separate validation cohort made up of roughly 120 different subjects was used. Rather than using new phenotypic data, the later analysis identified candidate immune exposures from TCR beta sequences and from how often those sequences occurred across donors. Among several hundred genotyped donors of the cohort, an average of about 240,000 unique TCR beta nucleotide sequences was sequenced per donor, of which about 19% were non-productive. A later genetic analysis took genome-wide SNP genotypes for about 55% of the 666 donors and used that subset as a discovery cohort.

The cohort was made up of several hundred healthy bone marrow donors. Cohort members were all nominally healthy when sampled, although unrecorded immune exposures were likely present. The donor was CMV seropositive and was included in the group of approximately 310 seropositive cohort members. Every donor gave a peripheral blood sample, and the peripheral blood mononuclear cells from that sample were used for TCR beta sequencing. Genomic DNA extraction from the blood cell samples was performed with the Qiagen DNeasy Blood Extraction Kit. Libraries were made using the immunoSEQ multiplex PCR assay. For the multiplex PCR, a mixture combining 60 forward primers for TCR Vbeta segments and 13 reverse primers for TCR Jbeta segments was used. Amplification of the CDR3 region of rearranged TCR beta genes was performed with a multiplex PCR assay on genomic DNA. Amplified TCR beta libraries were sequenced as 87-base-pair reads on the Illumina HiSeq System. Per the original workflow: A later analysis counted tens of millions of unique TCR beta chains across the 550 to 800 repertoires, and 10 million to 12 million of these chains were shared by at least two donors. To remove PCR and sequencing errors, raw reads were error-corrected and collapsed into unique sequences using a nearest-neighbor algorithm that merged closely related sequences. Alignment of CDR3 sequences to IMGT reference sequences was used to assign V, D and J gene segments. Each retained sequence needed at least a six-nucleotide match to both a V gene segment and a J gene segment. Rearrangements were called productive when the CDR3 lacked stop codons and stayed in frame with V and J; all others were non-productive. CDR3 was defined according to IMGT convention as the region running from the second conserved V-encoded cysteine to the conserved J-encoded phenylalanine. In an earlier analysis of 587 of the donors, sequences lacking an unambiguous match to a single V gene segment were excluded. In an earlier analysis of approximately 550 of the donors, V segments were called functional above 56.7% productive rearrangements and were called segregating when the between-donor standard deviation exceeded 5%. A statistical classification framework was built to diagnose cytomegalovirus status from the catalog of TCR beta chain sequences. A later analysis assigned V and J genes by comparing TCR nucleotide sequences with IMGT/GENE-DB human TR gene sequences. A later analysis assigned CDR3 sequences and most-parsimonious VDJ recombination scenarios with the TCRdist pipeline. In a later analysis, each TCR beta chain was defined by its CDR3 amino acid sequence together with its V-gene family, and reads without a unique V-gene family were excluded. To address suspected cross-contamination and a sequencing artifact, a later analysis removed roughly 640 highly shared, low-generation-probability nucleotide sequences. A later analysis calculated a clonal expansion index for each public chain from normalized within-repertoire ranks of inferred template counts. A later analysis computed generation probabilities with a VDJ recombination model fitted to out-of-frame rearrangements, and checked the results against IGoR. In a later analysis, hypergeometric tests were used to score TCR-TCR, TCR-HLA and TCR-CMV co-occurrence, with a repertoire-size bias correction applied to TCR pairs. To estimate false discovery rates, a later analysis permuted the HLA or CMV assignments 20 times. In a later analysis, co-occurring TCRs were grouped with DBSCAN, and TCRdist sequence similarity was added when clustering was performed within HLA-allele-positive subsets. Co-occurrence clustering excluded repertoires with fewer than 30,000 or more than 120,000 public chains, plus five with anomalous nucleotide sharing. Entries here come from immuneACCESS through TCRdb and include only in-frame sequences with V and J called. Some clones fail to appear in such tables; in the studies checked, an unresolved V gene covers under half of the shortfall, and the cause of the remainder is unknown. Clonal size and the V and J genes are those of that table, whereas D and trimming came from the DNA. The sample data list 130,000 or so clones, and more than 75% of these were observed just once. The leading ten clones occupy approximately 8.1% of the sample.

CDR1 and CDR2, per the germline V gene, are SGHVS and FQNEAQ. The CDR3 goes from the cysteine to the phenylalanine over 16 residues. The DNA shown is the 48-base CDR3, in frame from base 1. The junction shows trimming of 4 bases on V and 0 bases on J, plus 13 bases between the germline ends. Here is what the overall study found, with its caveats: At a false discovery rate of 0.05, a later analysis linked roughly 17,000 TCR beta sequences to specific HLA alleles. Linkage disequilibrium might explain the correlated functional status among segregating V segments, but an unknown experimental factor could not be excluded. According to a later analysis, most CMV-associated TCR beta chains appeared to be HLA-restricted, and the HLA associations seemed to be driven largely by CMV exposure. In a later analysis, the rate of TCR association differed among HLA loci, with DRB1 alleles having the most associated TCRs and HLA-C alleles having the fewest. The study listed approximately 160 TCR beta chains as associated with cytomegalovirus. A group of highly shared sequence variants was considered likely to be a technical artifact of the sequencing pipeline. A later analysis found that HLA-associated TCR beta chains were more clonally expanded and had lower generation probabilities than equally common non-associated chains. According to the authors, the approach could potentially be generalized to other disease states and immunological phenotypes. Most TCR sequences were observed very rarely across donors, whereas some public TCRs were present in many individuals. The 87-base-pair reads could not distinguish some IMGT-functional V segments, including TRBV6-2 and TRBV6-3, so those segments were excluded. When HLA alleles, especially DR and DQ, strongly co-occurred, attributing TCR associations to individual alleles was difficult. Several of the top co-occurrence clusters appeared to be linked to parvovirus B19, influenza, CMV and Epstein-Barr virus, according to a later analysis. Cytomegalovirus status was reported to be diagnosed by the classifier with high specificity and sensitivity in both the original and validation cohorts. In a later genetic analysis, a missense DCLRE1C variant was associated with V-gene and J-gene trimming of TCR beta chains, and the association was replicated in an independent cohort. The cohort was sequenced for TCR beta chains only, and without alpha or paired-chain data the features that could be detected were limited. Some 15 rarely observed V segments, including chromosome 9 orphons, were excluded from the earlier analysis of some 590 of the donors because counts were too low. The only immune exposure information available for the cohort was CMV serostatus. Presence/absence analyses assumed roughly uniform sequencing depth across donors, an assumption that may not hold. A later genetic analysis reported fewer N-insertions in productive TCRs among donors in an Asian-associated ancestry cluster than the roughly 700-donor mean. A further reported finding was that TCR beta sequences accurately predicted the HLA-A and HLA-B alleles for most subjects in the first cohort. Because HLA typing was unavailable for some donors at each locus, only the typed subset was used in association tests. Broadly in line with IMGT annotations, most TCR beta V segments showed up in productive rearrangements about 87% or about 30% of the time in an earlier analysis of roughly 590 of the donors. A few of the identified cytomegalovirus-associated TCR beta chains were confirmed in vitro to be specific for cytomegalovirus antigens.

This clone has just a few counts. This receptor's antigen is unknown. Within one base of it there is no much larger clone, and no base qualities were kept. Recombination joined TRBV7-8 with TRBJ2-1; perhaps TRBD1 is the D gene, with 6 bases matching. Sample: PBMCs. This sequence originates from a woman aged 45-59 years in good health and CMV-seropositive. Here the CDR3 is given as CASSSFTGISYNEQFF. The DNA sequence follows: TGTGCCAGCAGCTCATTTACAGGGATCTCCTACAATGAGCAGTTCTTC.